These 12 T cell receptor beta chains share one sample of origin, sequenced in a study of PD-L1 blockade in urothelial cancer. Time point in this sample: peripheral blood 6 weeks after treatment start. TCRdb's copy holds only in-frame clones and misses some; the assay was immunoSEQ multiplex PCR. The sample includes 100,000 to 150,000 clones, 86% seen only once; the top ten take 2% to 3%. The sample consisted of PBMCs, taken around atezolizumab (anti-PD-L1) treatment. These receptors were taken from a man aged 50-59 years with urothelial cancer.

The chain uses TRBV5-8 and TRBJ2-3; 8 bases match TRBD1. CDR1 and CDR2 (germline): SGHTS, YDEGEE. The trim removed 5 bases at V and 2 bases at J, leaving 10 bases unmatched. This CDR3 region has 16 residues. CDR3 DNA sequence: TGTGCCAGCAGTCCACGGACAGGGATAGTCACAGATACGCAGTATTTT. Protein sequence: CASSPRTGIVTDTQYF.

The rearrangement links TRBV28 to TRBJ1-5; D not certain. V lost 3 bases, J lost 5 bases, and 11 bases lay in between. From germline, CDR1 is MDHEN and CDR2 SYDVKM. CDR3 length: 14 residues. CDR3 amino acids: CASSFRGNYQPQHF. The CDR3 bases are TGTGCCAGCAGTTTCCGGGGAAATTATCAGCCCCAGCATTTT.

The CDR3 DNA sequence: TGTGCCAGCAGTTACTCGATTGGACAGGGGGCCCACGAGCAGTACTTC. Translation: CASSYSIGQGAHEQYF. J is TRBJ2-7 and V is TRBV6-5; 11 bases match TRBD1. V lost 0 bases and J lost 5; bases outside the gene matches: 6. This CDR3 has 16 amino acids. Germline V gene data show CDR1 as MNHEY and CDR2 as SVGAGI.

This clone was observed many times. The chain carries TRBV28 and TRBJ2-2; TRBD2 matches at 10 bases. Germline V gives CDR1 MDHEN, CDR2 SYDVKM. V dropped 3 bases and J dropped 6; count of bases not matched to a gene: 10. The CDR3 runs 17 residues. This chain's CDR3 is CASSLGRTSGGPGELFF. The CDR3 DNA sequence: TGTGCCAGCAGTTTGGGAAGGACTAGCGGAGGGCCCGGGGAGCTGTTTTTT.

The rearrangement links TRBV18 to TRBJ2-5; D might be TRBD1 (6 bases). Germline loops: CDR1 KGHSH, CDR2 LQKENI. Deletions cut 0 bases from V and 4 bases from J, with 9 bases between. CDR3 size: 14 residues. In DNA form, the CDR3 reads TGTGCCAGCTCACCACCGGGACAACGAGAGACCCAGTACTTC. It encodes CASSPPGQRETQYF.

J is TRBJ1-2 and V is TRBV21-1; the table gives TRBD1 as D, unverified against the DNA. TRBV21-1 constitutes a pseudogene. This CDR3 is 16 amino acids long. CDR3: CASGPGTGDTNYGYTF. In DNA, the CDR3 is TGTGCCAGCGGCCCGGGGACAGGTGACACTAACTATGGCTACACCTTC.

As DNA, the CDR3 is TGTGCCAGCACCCCGATCCGTTTAGCGGGCCAGGTAAGGAATGAGCAGTTCTTC. Its protein product is CASTPIRLAGQVRNEQFF. V and J are TRBV7-8 and TRBJ2-1, with TRBD2 matching over 7 bases. Germline V gives CDR1 SGHVS, CDR2 FQNEAQ. Trimming removed 7 bases from V and 7 bases from J; junction bases left unmatched: 22. There are 18 residues in the CDR3.

This chain joins TRBV7-2 and TRBJ2-7, with D tentatively TRBD2 (5 bases). Trimming stripped 0 bases from V and 4 bases from J, with 13 bases between. Germline CDR1 and CDR2: SGHTA and FQGNSA. This CDR3 comprises 15 residues. The CDR3 DNA follows: TGTGCCAGCAGCTTAGCGCGGGCCAGAATTTACGAGCAGTACTTC. Its translation: CASSLARARIYEQYF.

The chain couples TRBV5-1 to TRBJ2-2; D unresolved. Deletions cut 1 base from V and 6 bases from J, with 7 bases between. Germline values: CDR1 SGHRS, CDR2 YFSETQ. The CDR3 is made up of 13 amino acids. CDR3 sequence (DNA): TGCGCCAGCAGCTTGATTGAGCCCGGGGAGCTGTTTTTT. Its protein product is CASSLIEPGELFF. The full variable domain, with the rest looked up from reference TRBV5-1 and TRBJ2-2, is KAGVTQTPRYLIKTRGQQVTLSCSPISGHRSVSWYQQTPGQGLQFLFEYFSETQRNKGNFPGRFSGRQFSNSRSEMNVSTLELGDSALYLCASSLIEPGELFFGEGSRLTVL.

J is TRBJ2-2 and V is TRBV7-3, with 10 bases matching TRBD1. With V trimmed by 4 bases and J by 7 bases, 9 bases remained unmatched. Germline V gene data show CDR1 as SGHTA and CDR2 as FQGTGA. CDR3 length: 16 amino acids. The CDR3 is CASSSGPDRGVGELFF. In DNA, the CDR3 is TGTGCCAGCAGCTCCGGGCCGGACAGGGGGGTCGGGGAGCTGTTTTTT.

This clone occurred once. The genes are TRBV11-1 and TRBJ1-2, with a possible D match to TRBD1 (6 bases). Trimming shortened V by 2 bases and J by 8 bases, and 18 bases separated the two germline ends. Germline V CDR1 and CDR2: SGHAT, FQDESV (reference sequence). CDR3 length: 15 residues. The CDR3: CASSLMGQPPSGYTF. The CDR3 DNA reads as TGTGCCAGCAGCTTAATGGGACAACCCCCCTCCGGCTACACCTTC.

The chain links TRBV5-6 to TRBJ1-4, with D perhaps TRBD1 (5 bases). V was shortened by 2 bases and J by 8 bases, with 16 bases between the two germline ends. Germline V gene sequence: CDR1 SGHDT, CDR2 YYEEEE. The CDR3 covers 15 residues. The CDR3 protein is CASSLGGQGKEKLFF. CDR3 bases: TGTGCCAGCAGCTTAGGAGGGCAGGGAAAAGAAAAACTGTTTTTT.